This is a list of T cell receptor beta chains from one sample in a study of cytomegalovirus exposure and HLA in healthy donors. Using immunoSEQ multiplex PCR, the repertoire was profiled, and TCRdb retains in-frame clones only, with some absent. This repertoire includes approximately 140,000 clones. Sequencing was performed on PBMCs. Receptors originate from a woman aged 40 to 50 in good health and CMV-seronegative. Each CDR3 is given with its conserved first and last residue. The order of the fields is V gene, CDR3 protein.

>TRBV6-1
CASRLQGGDNEQFF
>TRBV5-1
CASSLSVSNEKLFF
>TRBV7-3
CASSRRDSNTEAFF
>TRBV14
CASSQDRGHSSSYNEQFF
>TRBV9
CASSVVAGGINEQFF
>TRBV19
CASSKGGVPGNEQFF
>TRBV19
CASSIAAGGGNTIYF
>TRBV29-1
CSGSRGLGEAFF
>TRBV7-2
CASSPRTGGYNEQFF
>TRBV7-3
CASSLTATLGGELFF
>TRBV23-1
CARGPTTDNNHEQYF
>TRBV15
CATSRGSAWNEQFF
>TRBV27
CASSRLPTNYGYTF
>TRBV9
CASSARTGAGELFF
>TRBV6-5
CASSYVRGNYGYTF
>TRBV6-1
CASSSYSGGKTQYF
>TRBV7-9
CASSLKRGAMGTYEQYF
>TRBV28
CASRQKQVVNSPLHF
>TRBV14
CASMEGQSNEKLFF
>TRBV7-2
CASSLGGGAGDNEQFF
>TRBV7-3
CASSLTEREPTETQYF
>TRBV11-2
CASGPGTPLHF
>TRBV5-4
CASSTDRGNTEAFF
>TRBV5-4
CASSLGTSGQETQYF
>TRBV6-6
CASRTTSTDTQYF
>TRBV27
CASMNRGTSQHF
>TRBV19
CASRSGQGVHQPQHF
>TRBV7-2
CASSSQSGAGANVLTF
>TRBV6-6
CASSARDIWSGQPQHF
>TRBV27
CASSLFRTREGSTDTQYF
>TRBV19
CASSFRGWSNTEAFF
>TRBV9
CASSVEDRGLSEQYF
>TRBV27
CASSFRTVTEAFF
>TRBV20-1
CSVMGAQYF
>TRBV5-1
CASSLNGVYEQYF
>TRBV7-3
CASSEDRGTNSPLHF
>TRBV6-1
CASSERENTEAFF
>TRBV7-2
CASSPGTGPYGYTF
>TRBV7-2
CASSLLGQGPGGYTF
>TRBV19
CASSVRTSGGTDTQYF
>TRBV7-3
CASSLDRGRRGTDTQYF
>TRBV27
CASSDRDRGRRRTEAFF
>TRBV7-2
CASSLAAGGQGNTIYF
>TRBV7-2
CASSPGVLTDTQYF
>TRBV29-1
CSGRQGPNYGYTF
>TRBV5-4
CATPSGTTNTGELFF
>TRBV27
CASSFTGVTGAPLHF
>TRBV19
CASSIEIQTTGELFF
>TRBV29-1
CSVEQGGYGYTF
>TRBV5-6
CASSFTGTGYGNQPQHF
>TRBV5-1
CASSSRGNNYGYTF
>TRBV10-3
CAISELGAETQYF
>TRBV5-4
CASSRNRGNYGYTF
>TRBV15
CATSRVLGSSGVSTEAFF
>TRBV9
CASSVGAKPGDTIYF
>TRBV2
CASSLGGAPNYGYTF
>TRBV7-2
CASSPRLLGLGNTIYF